The 9 T cell receptor beta chains below all came from one sample that was sequenced in a study of early T cells in non-severe SARS-CoV-2 infection. TCRdb re-called the 5' RACE reads with MiXCR, one entry per CDR3 protein. Here the sample spans 86,000 or so distinct CDR3 sequences, 5.5% to 7.5% being singletons. The sample comprised whole blood. All receptors derive from an adult who was a healthcare worker with PCR-confirmed SARS-CoV-2 infection or an uninfected control (not recorded which).

This clonotype was detected many times. CDR3 region: CASSVALGLTQYF. The CDR3 coding sequence is TGTGCCAGCAGTGTGGCGCTTGGGTTAACTCAGTACTTC. The chain is built from TRBV2 and TRBJ2-4; D is unresolved. The germline V gene encodes CDR1 SNHLY and CDR2 FYNNEI. The CDR3 contains 13 residues. Trimming shortened V by 4 bases and J by 12 bases, and 16 bases separated the two germline ends.

About this clonotype: Just one base apart from a much larger clone, this may be a read error. The CDR3 does not end in the conserved phenylalanine or tryptophan, so this is likely a read error. J is TRBJ2-1 and V is TRBV28; 7 nucleotides align to TRBD1. Looked up from germline, CDR1 is MDHEN and CDR2 is SYDVKM. CDR3 size: 16 residues. The V segment lost 4 bases and the J segment 5 bases; nucleotides outside the gene matches: 11. This CDR3 reads CASSSPATGSNNEQFY. For the CDR3, the DNA is TGTGCCAGCAGTTCCCCAGCGACAGGGAGTAACAATGAGCAGTTCTAC.

The V and J genes are TRBV25-1 and TRBJ1-1, with D possibly being TRBD1 (6 bases). V was cut by 6 bases and J by 5 bases, with 13 bases left in between. Germline CDR1 and CDR2: MGHDK and SYGVNS. The CDR3 consists of 13 residues. This chain's CDR3 is CASRPGALTEAFF. The CDR3 nucleotides are TGTGCCAGCAGACCGGGGGCTTTAACTGAAGCTTTCTTT.

CDR3 sequence (DNA): TGTGCCAGCATATCCGGGTACAATCAGCCCCAGCATTTT. Translation gives CASISGYNQPQHF. The chain carries TRBV6-1 and TRBJ1-5; D not resolved. Germline assignment: CDR1 MNHNS and CDR2 SASEGT. V lost 7 bases and J lost 3, with 10 bases in between. The CDR3 sequence is 13 residues long.

This clonotype was observed a handful of times. The V and J genes are TRBV25-1 and TRBJ2-1; 9 nucleotides match TRBD1. The CDR3 is 15 residues long. From germline, CDR1 is MGHDK and CDR2 SYGVNS. With 3 bases clipped from V and 6 bases from J, the junction kept 6 bases outside the gene matches. Written as DNA, the CDR3 is TGTGCCAGCAGTGATCCCGGGACAGGGCCCAATGAGCAGTTCTTC. Translating it yields CASSDPGTGPNEQFF.

This clonotype was detected ten times or more. This rearrangement joins TRBV18 to TRBJ2-7; D might be TRBD1 (6 bases). CDR1 and CDR2 from the germline V gene are KGHSH and LQKENI. Between the trimmed V and J ends, which lost 2 bases and 1 base, there was a span of 12 bases. The CDR3 has 15 amino acids. CDR3 sequence: CASSPEQGRSYEQYF. In DNA form, the CDR3 reads TGTGCCAGCTCACCAGAACAGGGAAGGTCCTACGAGCAGTACTTC. Full variable domain (rest looked up from reference TRBV18 and TRBJ2-7): NAGVMQNPRHLVRRRGQEARLRCSPMKGHSHVYWYRQLPEEGLKFMVYLQKENIIDESGMPKERFSAEFPKEGPSILRIQQVVRGDSAAYFCASSPEQGRSYEQYFGPGTRLTVT.

There are a few counts of this clonotype. The chain carries TRBV19 and TRBJ2-2; D gene uncertain. V was shortened by 4 bases and J by 5 bases, with 14 bases between the two germline ends. CDR1 LNHDA and CDR2 SQIVND come from the germline V gene (reference sequence). CDR3 size: 15 residues. CDR3 DNA sequence: TGTGCCAGTAGTAGCCCCCCGGTTTGGACCGGGGAGCTGTTTTTT. Amino acids: CASSSPPVWTGELFF. Full variable domain (outside the CDR3, taken from reference TRBV19 and TRBJ2-2): DGGITQSPKYLFRKEGQNVTLSCEQNLNHDAMYWYRQDPGQGLRLIYYSQIVNDFQKGDIAEGYSVSREKKESFPLTVTSAQKNPTAFYLCASSSPPVWTGELFFGEGSRLTVL.

This clonotype was seen repeatedly, ten times or more. The chain has TRBV28 and TRBJ2-7, with D tentatively TRBD1 or TRBD2 (5 bases each). The V end was cut by 8 bases, the J end by 2 bases, with 13 bases between. The CDR3 contains 13 residues. Per the germline V gene, CDR1 is MDHEN and CDR2 is SYDVKM. The CDR3 region is CASSRRDPYEQYF. CDR3 DNA sequence: TGTGCCAGCTCACGCCGGGACCCCTACGAGCAGTACTTC.

V and J are TRBV20-1 and TRBJ2-5; D is tentatively TRBD1 or TRBD2 (5 bases each). The CDR3 has 13 residues. CDR1 and CDR2 from the germline V gene are DFQATT and SNEGSKA (reference sequence). The V end was cut by 3 bases, the J end by 5 bases, with 13 bases between. CDR3 in DNA: TGCAGTGCTAGTAAGGGGAGACCGGAGACCCAGTACTTC. Its protein is CSASKGRPETQYF.